What follows is one T cell receptor beta chain and its context. Its specificity is not known. With 60 Vbeta and 13 Jbeta primers, the PCR was carried out. The authors' processing: It was a later analysis that counted roughly 80 million unique TCR beta chains, of which 9 million to 13 million were shared. Profiling relied on immunoSEQ multiplex PCR, and the TCRdb table lists in-frame clones only, not all of them. That table gives V, J and clone size, and the DNA gave D and trimming. The table lists around 180,000 clones, around three quarters of them singletons. These data come from a study of cytomegalovirus exposure and HLA in healthy donors. V lost 6 bases, J lost 8 bases, and 13 bases lay in between. Germline assignment: CDR1 LNHDA and CDR2 SQIVND (reference sequence). CDR3 length: 13 residues. Regarding the study as a whole: In a later analysis, TCR beta V- and J-gene trimming showed a link to a missense DCLRE1C variant. Because they were indistinguishable, some V segments, including TRBV6-2 and TRBV6-3, were excluded. In vitro, a few CMV-associated chains proved specific for CMV antigens.

The gene calls are TRBV19 and TRBJ1-4; D remains unclear. Sequenced material: PBMCs. The source is a man between 40 and 49 years old in good health and CMV-seronegative. The CDR3 here is CASSPRVGEKLFF. The CDR3 nucleotides read TGTGCCAGTAGCCCACGGGTCGGCGAAAAACTGTTTTTT.